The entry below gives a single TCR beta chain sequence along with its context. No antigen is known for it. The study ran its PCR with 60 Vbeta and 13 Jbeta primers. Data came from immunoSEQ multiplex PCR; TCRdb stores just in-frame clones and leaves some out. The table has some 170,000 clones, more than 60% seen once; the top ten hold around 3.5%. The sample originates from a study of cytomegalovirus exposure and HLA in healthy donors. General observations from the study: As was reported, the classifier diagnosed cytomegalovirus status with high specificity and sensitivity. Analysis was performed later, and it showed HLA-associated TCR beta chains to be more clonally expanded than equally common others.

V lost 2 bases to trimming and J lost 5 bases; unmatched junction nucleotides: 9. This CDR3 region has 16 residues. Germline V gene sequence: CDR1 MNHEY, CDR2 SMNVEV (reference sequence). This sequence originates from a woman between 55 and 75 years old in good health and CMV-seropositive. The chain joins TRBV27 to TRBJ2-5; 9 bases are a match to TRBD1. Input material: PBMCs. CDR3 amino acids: CASSLMPGQGWETQYF. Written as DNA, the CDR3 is TGTGCCAGCAGTTTAATGCCGGGACAGGGATGGGAGACCCAGTACTTC.